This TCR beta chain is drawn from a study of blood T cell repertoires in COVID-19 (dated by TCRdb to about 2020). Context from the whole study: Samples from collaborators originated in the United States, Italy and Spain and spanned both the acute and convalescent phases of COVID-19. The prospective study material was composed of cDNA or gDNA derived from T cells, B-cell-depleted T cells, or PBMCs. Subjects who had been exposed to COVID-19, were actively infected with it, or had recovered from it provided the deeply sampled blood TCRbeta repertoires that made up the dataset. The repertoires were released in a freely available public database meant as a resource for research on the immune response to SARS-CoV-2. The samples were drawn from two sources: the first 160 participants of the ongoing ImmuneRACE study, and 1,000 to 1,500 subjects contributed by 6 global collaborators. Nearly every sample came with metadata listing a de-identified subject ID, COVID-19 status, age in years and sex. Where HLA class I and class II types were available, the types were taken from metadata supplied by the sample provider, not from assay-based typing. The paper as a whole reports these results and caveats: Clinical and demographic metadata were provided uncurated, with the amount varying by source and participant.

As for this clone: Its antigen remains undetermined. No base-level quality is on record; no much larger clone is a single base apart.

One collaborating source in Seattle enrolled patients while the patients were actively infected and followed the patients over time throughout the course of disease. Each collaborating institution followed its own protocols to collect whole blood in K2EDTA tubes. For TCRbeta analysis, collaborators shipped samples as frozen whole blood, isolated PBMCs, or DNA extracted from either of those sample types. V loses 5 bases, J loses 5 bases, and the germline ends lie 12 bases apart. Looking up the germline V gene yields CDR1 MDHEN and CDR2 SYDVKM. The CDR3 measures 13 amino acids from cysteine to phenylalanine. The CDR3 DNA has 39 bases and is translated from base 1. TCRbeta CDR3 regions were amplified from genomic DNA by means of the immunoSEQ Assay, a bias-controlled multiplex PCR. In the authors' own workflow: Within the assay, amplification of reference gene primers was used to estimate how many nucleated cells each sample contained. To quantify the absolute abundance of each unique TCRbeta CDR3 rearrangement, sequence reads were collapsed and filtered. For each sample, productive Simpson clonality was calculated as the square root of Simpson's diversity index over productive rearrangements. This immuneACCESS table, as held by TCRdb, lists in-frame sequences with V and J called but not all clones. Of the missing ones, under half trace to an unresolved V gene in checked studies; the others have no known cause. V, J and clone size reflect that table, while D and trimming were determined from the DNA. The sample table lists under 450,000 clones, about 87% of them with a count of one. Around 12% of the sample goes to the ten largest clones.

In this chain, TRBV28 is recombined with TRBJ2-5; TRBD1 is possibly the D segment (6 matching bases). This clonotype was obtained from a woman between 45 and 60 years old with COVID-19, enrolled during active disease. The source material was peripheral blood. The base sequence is TGTGCCAGCAGTCCACAGGGTCACGAGACCCAGTACTTC. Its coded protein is CASSPQGHETQYF.